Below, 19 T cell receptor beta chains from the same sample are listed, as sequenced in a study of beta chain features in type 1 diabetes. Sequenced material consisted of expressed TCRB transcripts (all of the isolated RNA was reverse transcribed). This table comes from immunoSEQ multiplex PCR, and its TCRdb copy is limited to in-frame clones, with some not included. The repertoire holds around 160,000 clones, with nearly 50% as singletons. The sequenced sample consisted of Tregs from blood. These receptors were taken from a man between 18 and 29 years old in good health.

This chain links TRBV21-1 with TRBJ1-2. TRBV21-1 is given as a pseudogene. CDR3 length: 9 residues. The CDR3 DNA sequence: TGTGCCAGCCTCTATGGCTACACCTTC. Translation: CASLYGYTF.

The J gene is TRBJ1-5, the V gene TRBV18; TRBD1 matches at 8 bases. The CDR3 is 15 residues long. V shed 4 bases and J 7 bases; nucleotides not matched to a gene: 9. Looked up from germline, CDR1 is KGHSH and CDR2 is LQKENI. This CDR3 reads CASSRGTGGEQPQHF. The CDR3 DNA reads TGTGCCAGCTCACGTGGGACAGGAGGCGAGCAGCCCCAGCATTTT.

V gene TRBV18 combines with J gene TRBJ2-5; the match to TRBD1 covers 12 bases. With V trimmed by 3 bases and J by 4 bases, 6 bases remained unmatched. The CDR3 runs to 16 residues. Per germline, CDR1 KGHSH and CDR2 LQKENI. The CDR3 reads CASSPPGTGGGETQYF. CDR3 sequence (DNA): TGTGCCAGCTCACCCCCCGGGACAGGGGGCGGAGAGACCCAGTACTTC.

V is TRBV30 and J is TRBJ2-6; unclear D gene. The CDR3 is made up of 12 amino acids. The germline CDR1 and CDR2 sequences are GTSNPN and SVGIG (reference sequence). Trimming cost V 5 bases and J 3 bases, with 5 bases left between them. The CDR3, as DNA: TGTGCCTGGGTACTTGGGGCCAACGTCCTGACTTTC. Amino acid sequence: CAWVLGANVLTF.

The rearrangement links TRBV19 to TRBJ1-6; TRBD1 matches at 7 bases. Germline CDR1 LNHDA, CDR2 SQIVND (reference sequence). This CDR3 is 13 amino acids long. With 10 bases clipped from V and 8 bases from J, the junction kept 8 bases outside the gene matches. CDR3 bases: TGTGCCACTGGGACAGAAAGGTATTCACCCCTCCACTTT. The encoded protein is CATGTERYSPLHF.

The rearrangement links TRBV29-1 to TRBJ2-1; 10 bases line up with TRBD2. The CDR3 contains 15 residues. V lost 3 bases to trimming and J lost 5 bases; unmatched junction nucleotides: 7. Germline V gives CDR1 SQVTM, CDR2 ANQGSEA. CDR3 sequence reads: CSVDHPGTSDNEQFF. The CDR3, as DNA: TGCAGCGTTGATCATCCTGGGACTAGCGACAATGAGCAGTTCTTC.

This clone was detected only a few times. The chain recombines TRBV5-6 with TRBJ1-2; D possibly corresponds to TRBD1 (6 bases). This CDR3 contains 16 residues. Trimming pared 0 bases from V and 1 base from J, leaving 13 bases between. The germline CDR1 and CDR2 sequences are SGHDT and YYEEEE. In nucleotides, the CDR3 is TGTGCCAGCAGCTTGGTAACCGGCAGGGGTAACTATGGCTACACCTTC. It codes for CASSLVTGRGNYGYTF.

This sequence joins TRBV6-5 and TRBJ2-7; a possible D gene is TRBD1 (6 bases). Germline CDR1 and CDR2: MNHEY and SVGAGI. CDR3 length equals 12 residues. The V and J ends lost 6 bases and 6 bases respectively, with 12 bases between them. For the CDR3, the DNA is TGTGCCAGCAGCGACAGGCTCGGCGAGCAGTACTTC. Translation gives CASSDRLGEQYF.

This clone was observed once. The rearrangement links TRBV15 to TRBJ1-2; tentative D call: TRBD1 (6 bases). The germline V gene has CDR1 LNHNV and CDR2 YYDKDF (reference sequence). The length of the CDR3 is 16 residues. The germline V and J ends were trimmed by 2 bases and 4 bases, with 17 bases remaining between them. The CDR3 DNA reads TGTGCCACCAGCAGAACCCCGGGACAAGGACCCTATGGCTACACCTTC. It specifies CATSRTPGQGPYGYTF.

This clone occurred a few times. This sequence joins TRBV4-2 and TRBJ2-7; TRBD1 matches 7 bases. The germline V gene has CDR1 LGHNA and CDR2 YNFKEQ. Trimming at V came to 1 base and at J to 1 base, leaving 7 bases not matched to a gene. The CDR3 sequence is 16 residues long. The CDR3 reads CASSQVETGSSYEQYF. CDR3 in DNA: TGTGCCAGCAGCCAAGTGGAGACAGGGTCATCCTACGAGCAGTACTTC.

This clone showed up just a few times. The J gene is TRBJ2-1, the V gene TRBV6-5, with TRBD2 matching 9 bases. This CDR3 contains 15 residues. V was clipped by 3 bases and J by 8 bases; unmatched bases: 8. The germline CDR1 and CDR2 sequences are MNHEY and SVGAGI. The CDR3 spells CASSYSGGGGDEQFF. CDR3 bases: TGTGCCAGCAGTTATAGCGGGGGCGGGGGTGATGAGCAGTTCTTC.

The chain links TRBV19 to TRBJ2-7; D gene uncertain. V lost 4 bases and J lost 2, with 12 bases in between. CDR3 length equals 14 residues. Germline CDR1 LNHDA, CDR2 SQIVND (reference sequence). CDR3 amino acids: CASSNPAFPYEQYF. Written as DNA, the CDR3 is TGTGCCAGTAGTAATCCAGCGTTCCCCTACGAGCAGTACTTC.

In DNA form, the CDR3 reads TGTGCCAGCAGCGTATCTATTACAGATACGCAGTATTTT. This translates into CASSVSITDTQYF. The V call is TRBV9, the J call TRBJ2-3; D call uncertain. This CDR3 is built from 13 residues. V lost 1 base to trimming and J lost 3 bases, with 6 bases between them. CDR1 is SGDLS and CDR2 is YYNGEE in the germline V gene. The whole variable domain, remainder taken from reference TRBV9 and TRBJ2-3, is DSGVTQTPKHLITATGQRVTLRCSPRSGDLSVYWYQQSLDQGLQFLIQYYNGEERAKGNILERFSAQQFPDLHSELNLSSLELGDSALYFCASSVSITDTQYFGPGTRLTVL.

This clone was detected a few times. CDR3 DNA sequence: TGTGCCAGCAGTGAGGGCAGGGATGACATTCAGTACTTC. This translates into CASSEGRDDIQYF. The chain links TRBV6-1 to TRBJ2-4, with D possibly TRBD1 on 5 matching bases. Germline CDR1 MNHNS, CDR2 SASEGT. Between the trimmed V and J ends, which lost 3 bases and 8 bases, there was a span of 11 bases. The CDR3 length is 13 residues.

CDR3 region: CASSFGGTLQYTEAFF. CDR3 DNA: TGTGCCAGCAGTTTCGGGGGGACCCTGCAGTACACTGAAGCTTTCTTT. This rearrangement joins TRBV27 to TRBJ1-1; tentative D call: TRBD1 (5 bases). The CDR3 runs 16 residues. Trimming cost V 3 bases and J 3 bases, with 17 bases left between them. CDR1 is MNHEY and CDR2 is SMNVEV in the germline V gene (reference sequence).

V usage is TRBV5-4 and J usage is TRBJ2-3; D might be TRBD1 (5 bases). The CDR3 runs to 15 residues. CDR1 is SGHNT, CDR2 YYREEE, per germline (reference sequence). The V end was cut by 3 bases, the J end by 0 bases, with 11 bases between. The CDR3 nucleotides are TGTGCCAGCAGCTCCCGCTCAGGGAGCACAGATACGCAGTATTTT. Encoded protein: CASSSRSGSTDTQYF.

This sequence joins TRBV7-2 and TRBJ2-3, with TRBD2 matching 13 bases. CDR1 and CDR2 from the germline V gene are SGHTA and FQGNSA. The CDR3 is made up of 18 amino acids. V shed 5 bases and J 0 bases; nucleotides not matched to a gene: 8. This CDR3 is CASSPRTSGRLSTDTQYF. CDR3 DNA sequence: TGTGCCAGCAGCCCCAGGACTAGCGGGAGACTGAGCACAGATACGCAGTATTTT.

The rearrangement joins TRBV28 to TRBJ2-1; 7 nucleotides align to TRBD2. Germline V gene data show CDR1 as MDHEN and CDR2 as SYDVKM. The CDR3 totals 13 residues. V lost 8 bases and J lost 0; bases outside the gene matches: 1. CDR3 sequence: CASGGSSYNEQFF. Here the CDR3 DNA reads TGTGCCAGCGGCGGGAGCTCCTACAATGAGCAGTTCTTC.

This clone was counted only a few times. The CDR3 DNA follows: TGTGCCAGCAGCTTAAATACAGGGGTAGCTTTCTTT. Translating gives CASSLNTGVAFF. The chain is built from TRBV7-9 and TRBJ1-1; TRBD1 aligns across 7 bases. The V and J ends lost 2 bases and 10 bases, in that order; junction bases with no gene match: 4. CDR3 length: 12 amino acids. Germline CDR1 is SEHNR and CDR2 is FQNEAQ (reference sequence).